One sample yielded the 18 T cell receptor beta chains listed below, sequenced in a study of blood T cells in healthy people across ages (dated by TCRdb to 2013 to 2016). The library was prepared using 5' RACE. For sequencing, an Illumina HiSeq 2500 was employed. A second PCR of roughly 7 to 12 cycles was run with a J-beta primer mix and a sample-barcoded 5' primer. TCRdb's own reprocessing of the public reads used fastp at Q25 and MiXCR and kept productive beta chains. Each CDR3 protein gets just one entry, which takes the most common genes and DNA from the rows behind it. Across this sample there are around 800,000 distinct CDR3 sequences, with around 50% seen only once. The top ten constitute about a sixth of the sample. Sequenced input: blood. The receptors here all came from an elderly man in good health.

The chain has TRBV10-3 and TRBJ1-2; D is perhaps TRBD1 (5 bases). The germline CDR1 and CDR2 sequences are ENHRY and SYGVKD. V gave up 6 bases and J gave up 8 bases, with 13 bases separating them. The CDR3 has 12 amino acids. CDR3 nucleotides: TGTGCCATCAGATCCAGGGTAGGCGGCTACACCTTC. Its translation: CAIRSRVGGYTF.

This clonotype has only a few counts. The rearrangement links TRBV29-1 to TRBJ2-1, with D unresolved. The germline CDR1 and CDR2 sequences are SQVTM and ANQGSEA. V was trimmed by 5 bases and J by 7 bases, leaving 9 bases between them. This CDR3 region has 11 residues. This CDR3 is CSVWLKNEQFF. The CDR3 DNA reads as TGCAGCGTTTGGTTGAAGAATGAGCAGTTCTTC.

This clonotype was detected only a few times. The rearrangement joins TRBV29-1 to TRBJ2-3; 8 bases line up with TRBD2. Germline V gene sequence: CDR1 SQVTM, CDR2 ANQGSEA. The CDR3 runs 14 residues. J was trimmed by 6 bases and V by 4 bases; bases with no gene match: 9. DNA for the CDR3: TGCAGCGTTGGGGGACTCGCGGGAGGTGATACGCAGTATTTT. Its translation: CSVGGLAGGDTQYF.

The sample holds a few counts of this clonotype. V usage is TRBV10-3 and J usage is TRBJ2-5, with 8 bases matching TRBD2. Losses at the gene ends were 3 bases for V and 0 bases for J; bases not matched to a gene: 6. Germline V gives CDR1 ENHRY, CDR2 SYGVKD. This CDR3 has 16 amino acids. The CDR3 DNA sequence: TGTGCCATCAGTGATTCGGGCGGGAGGTACCAAGAGACCCAGTACTTC. As protein: CAISDSGGRYQETQYF.

The sample holds a few counts of this clonotype. This rearrangement joins TRBV7-8 to TRBJ2-1, with D uncertain. Deletions cut 0 bases from V and 6 bases from J, with 6 bases between. CDR1 and CDR2 (germline): SGHVS, FQNEAQ. The CDR3 runs 13 residues. CDR3 protein: CASSLAGSNEQFF. Written as DNA, the CDR3 is TGTGCCAGCAGCTTAGCGGGTAGCAATGAGCAGTTCTTC.

This chain connects TRBV20-1 to TRBJ2-5; 11 bases are a match to TRBD2. Germline V gene sequence: CDR1 DFQATT, CDR2 SNEGSKA (reference sequence). This CDR3 comprises 15 residues. Losses at the gene ends were 5 bases for V and 5 bases for J; bases not matched to a gene: 10. The CDR3 coding sequence is TGCAGTGCTCACGAGCCCGGGACTAGCGGTGAGACCCAGTACTTC. Translated, it gives CSAHEPGTSGETQYF.

V and J are TRBV10-3 and TRBJ2-7, with 9 bases aligning to TRBD2. J lost 7 bases, V lost 0 bases, and 7 bases had no gene match. Germline V gene sequence: CDR1 ENHRY, CDR2 SYGVKD. The CDR3 extends over 15 amino acids. CDR3 in amino acids: CAISESRLAGNEQYF. The CDR3 coding sequence is TGTGCCATCAGTGAGTCGAGGCTAGCGGGGAATGAGCAGTACTTC.

This clonotype has only a few counts. This rearrangement joins TRBV9 to TRBJ2-1, with 10 bases that match TRBD2. The germline V gene encodes CDR1 SGDLS and CDR2 YYNGEE. After removal of 4 bases from V and 4 bases from J, the junction contained 11 bases not matched to a gene. The length of the CDR3 is 17 residues. CDR3 sequence (DNA): TGTGCCAGCAGCTTGAGGACGGGGACTAGCGCATACAATGAGCAGTTCTTC. It is translated as CASSLRTGTSAYNEQFF.

The rearrangement uses TRBV7-2 and TRBJ1-3; D call uncertain. The CDR3 extends over 15 amino acids. The V gene's germline CDR1 is SGHTA and CDR2 FQGNSA. V lost 5 bases and J lost 2, with 13 bases in between. The CDR3 DNA reads as TGTGCCAGCAGCCCATCATCCAGGCCTGGAAACACCATATATTTT. Residues: CASSPSSRPGNTIYF.

This chain connects TRBV29-1 to TRBJ1-5; D is undetermined. V gave up 3 bases and J gave up 5 bases, with 11 bases separating them. The germline gives CDR1 SQVTM, CDR2 ANQGSEA. CDR3 length equals 13 residues. The CDR3 protein is CSVELSGDQPQHF. For the CDR3, the DNA is TGCAGCGTTGAGTTGTCGGGCGATCAGCCCCAGCATTTT.

The table lists this clonotype with a few counts. V usage is TRBV18 and J usage is TRBJ2-1; D uncertain. CDR1 is KGHSH, CDR2 LQKENI, per germline. Trimming took 8 bases from V and 4 from J, leaving 12 bases between them. The CDR3 runs 13 residues. The CDR3 nucleotides read TGTGCCAGCGCTGATGAGGCATACAATGAGCAGTTCTTC. Protein: CASADEAYNEQFF.

This clonotype was counted ten times or more. The chain joins TRBV7-9 to TRBJ1-1, with D tentatively TRBD1 (6 bases). V lost 7 bases, J lost 3 bases, and 15 bases lay in between. The CDR3 spans 14 residues. CDR1 and CDR2 from the germline V gene are SEHNR and FQNEAQ (reference sequence). DNA of the CDR3: TGTGCCAGCAACCCGGGGGGCTTCGACACTGAAGCTTTCTTT. It encodes CASNPGGFDTEAFF. Drawing the rest from reference TRBV7-9 and TRBJ1-1, the complete variable domain is DTGVSQNPRHKITKRGQNVTFRCDPISEHNRLYWYRQTLGQGPEFLTYFQNEAQLEKSRLLSDRFSAERPKGSFSTLEIQRTEQGDSAMYLCASNPGGFDTEAFFGQGTRLTVV.

The V and J genes are TRBV25-1 and TRBJ1-1; tentative D call: TRBD1 (5 bases). The CDR3 has 14 amino acids. Germline assignment: CDR1 MGHDK and CDR2 SYGVNS. With 6 bases removed from V and 5 bases from J, the gap between germline ends came to 16 bases. The CDR3 here is CASSPRGGWTEAFF. The CDR3 DNA follows: TGTGCCAGCAGCCCCCGGGGGGGATGGACTGAAGCTTTCTTT.

This clonotype has more than one count but fewer than ten. The V gene is TRBV12-3 or TRBV12-4, the J gene TRBJ2-1; TRBD1 matches at 7 bases. CDR3 length: 13 amino acids. J gave up 7 bases and V 4 bases, and 4 bases lay outside the gene matches. DNA of the CDR3: TGTGCCAGCAGTTGGGGACAGAAGAATGAGCAGTTCTTC. This codes for CASSWGQKNEQFF.

In its sample, this clonotype was seen a few times. V is TRBV29-1 and J is TRBJ2-5, with 9 bases identical to TRBD2. The length of the CDR3 is 13 residues. Germline-derived CDR1 and CDR2 are SQVTM and ANQGSEA. Trimming removed 3 bases from V and 6 bases from J; junction bases left unmatched: 5. As DNA, the CDR3 is TGCAGCGTTGAGGTAGCGGGAGTACAGACCCAGTACTTC. This translates into CSVEVAGVQTQYF.

Only a few counts were recorded for this clonotype. The chain links TRBV20-1 to TRBJ2-5; TRBD1 agrees at 7 bases. The V and J ends lost 2 bases and 11 bases, in that order; junction bases with no gene match: 8. The germline V gene has CDR1 DFQATT and CDR2 SNEGSKA (reference sequence). This CDR3 is built from 12 residues. CDR3: CSARTGDRGQYF. In nucleotides, the CDR3 is TGCAGTGCTAGAACAGGGGATAGGGGGCAGTACTTC.

This clonotype was seen a handful of times. This chain uses TRBV6-1 with TRBJ2-1; 8 bases line up with TRBD1. Germline values: CDR1 MNHNS, CDR2 SASEGT. This CDR3 has 14 residues. Trimming took 4 bases from V and 2 from J; bases not matched to a gene: 1. CDR3 DNA: TGTGCCAGCAGTGCAGGGGGCGCCTACAATGAGCAGTTCTTC. Protein product: CASSAGGAYNEQFF.

On this clonotype: An end of the junction does not agree with germline; a read error may underlie this. CDR3 region: CASRLVLEETQYF. CDR3 coding DNA: TGCGCCAGCAGGTTGGTACTAGAAGAGACCCAGTACTTC. V gene TRBV5-1 combines with J gene TRBJ2-5, with a tentative D call TRBD2 (5 bases). The CDR3 spans 13 residues. Per the germline V gene, CDR1 is SGHRS and CDR2 is YFSETQ.